This passage covers 30 T cell receptor beta chains from one sample sequenced in a study of blood T cell repertoires in COVID-19. Clones were sequenced by immunoSEQ multiplex PCR, and TCRdb holds only the in-frame ones, with some missing. The repertoire holds over 200,000 clones, with about 89% as singletons. The specimen sequenced was PBMCs or T cells enriched from blood (not recorded which). These receptor sequences come from a man in his forties who had recovered from COVID-19.

The chain carries TRBV7-9 and TRBJ2-2, with D maybe TRBD1 (6 bases). CDR3 length: 14 residues. Germline V gives CDR1 SEHNR, CDR2 FQNEAQ (reference sequence). V dropped 4 bases and J dropped 1 base, with 7 bases sitting between them. CDR3 residues: CASSSRGNTGELFF. In DNA, the CDR3 is TGTGCCAGCAGCTCCAGGGGGAACACCGGGGAGCTGTTTTTT.

This chain links TRBV5-4 with TRBJ2-7, with 8 positions matching TRBD1. The CDR3 is made up of 15 amino acids. V lost 3 bases and J lost 0; bases outside the gene matches: 5. The V gene's germline CDR1 is SGHNT and CDR2 YYREEE (reference sequence). The chain's CDR3 is CASSSGQGSSYEQYF. CDR3 nucleotide sequence: TGTGCCAGCAGCTCAGGACAGGGCAGCTCCTACGAGCAGTACTTC.

The chain has TRBV27 and TRBJ1-5; 8 bases fit TRBD1. This CDR3 comprises 16 residues. CDR1 is MNHEY, CDR2 SMNVEV, per germline (reference sequence). Trimming at V came to 3 bases and at J to 4 bases, leaving 8 bases not matched to a gene. Here the CDR3 reads CASSLAMTGVNQPQHF. CDR3 sequence (DNA): TGTGCCAGCAGTTTGGCTATGACAGGGGTTAATCAGCCCCAGCATTTT.

The rearrangement uses TRBV29-1 and TRBJ2-3; 12 bases map to TRBD2. Germline lookup yields CDR1 SQVTM and CDR2 ANQGSEA. CDR3 length: 16 residues. The junction had 3 bases not matched to a gene; V was cut back by 0 bases and J by 2 bases. The CDR3 nucleotides are TGCAGCGTTGAAGATGGGACTAGCGGGTTCACAGATACGCAGTATTTT. Amino acid sequence: CSVEDGTSGFTDTQYF.

This clone was observed a few times. The V gene is TRBV6-2 or TRBV6-3, the J gene TRBJ1-5; TRBD1 aligns across 7 bases. The CDR3 is 15 amino acids. V shed 4 bases, J shed 4 bases, and the junction held 7 bases outside the gene matches. CDR1 MNHEY and CDR2 SVGEGT come from the germline V gene. Here the CDR3 DNA reads TGTGCCAGCAGTTCAATACAGGGGCCAAATCAGCCCCAGCATTTT. Encoded protein: CASSSIQGPNQPQHF.

V usage is TRBV5-1 and J usage is TRBJ2-7, with D possibly TRBD2 on 5 matching bases. CDR1 and CDR2 from the germline V gene are SGHRS and YFSETQ. The V gene lost 3 bases and the J gene lost 5 bases, with 6 bases spanning the gap. The CDR3 totals 11 residues. The CDR3 is CASSWRDEQYF. The CDR3 region has the DNA TGCGCCAGCAGCTGGCGGGACGAGCAGTACTTC. Full variable domain (remainder filled in from reference TRBV5-1 and TRBJ2-7): KAGVTQTPRYLIKTRGQQVTLSCSPISGHRSVSWYQQTPGQGLQFLFEYFSETQRNKGNFPGRFSGRQFSNSRSEMNVSTLELGDSALYLCASSWRDEQYFGPGTRLTVT.

The chain joins TRBV6-2 or TRBV6-3 to TRBJ2-7, with D possibly TRBD1 on 6 matching bases. The CDR3 extends over 16 amino acids. V lost 0 bases, J lost 0 bases, and 12 bases lay in between. Germline CDR1 reads MNHEY; CDR2 reads SVGEGT. CDR3 protein: CASSYSPRGSSYEQYF. DNA for the CDR3: TGTGCCAGCAGTTACTCGCCCAGGGGAAGCTCCTACGAGCAGTACTTC.

The V gene is TRBV10-3, the J gene TRBJ1-3; D not certain. Germline V gene data show CDR1 as ENHRY and CDR2 as SYGVKD. The germline V and J ends were trimmed by 2 bases and 2 bases, with 13 bases remaining between them. This CDR3 is 16 amino acids long. In DNA form, the CDR3 reads TGTGCCATCAGTGAGAAGGTCGGGGTCGCTGGAAACACCATATATTTT. Translating gives CAISEKVGVAGNTIYF.

V usage is TRBV27 and J usage is TRBJ1-2; 8 positions match TRBD1. The CDR3 runs to 14 residues. Germline V gene data show CDR1 as MNHEY and CDR2 as SMNVEV (reference sequence). J lost 4 bases, V lost 5 bases, and 6 bases had no gene match. CDR3 amino acids: CASSSQGARYGYTF. CDR3 nucleotides: TGTGCCAGCAGTAGTCAGGGGGCTCGCTATGGCTACACCTTC.

Regarding this clone: The sample has other DNA sequences that encode this CDR3 too. The chain is built from TRBV4-1 and TRBJ2-1; possibly TRBD1 for D (6 bases). V lost 4 bases and J 1 base, leaving 11 bases between the germline ends. The length of the CDR3 is 15 residues. Germline V CDR1 and CDR2: MGHRA, YSYEKL. The DNA for the CDR3 is TGCGCCAGCAGCCGAAACAGGGATTCCTACAATGAGCAGTTCTTC. This sequence encodes CASSRNRDSYNEQFF.

The gene calls are TRBV7-5 and TRBJ1-2; TRBD1, the table's D call, was not compared with the DNA. TRBV7-5 is labeled a pseudogene. This CDR3 region has 13 residues. In DNA, the CDR3 is TGTGCCAGAAGCTTTAACATATCCTATGGCTACACCTTC. Protein: CARSFNISYGYTF.

The V gene is TRBV4-3, the J gene TRBJ2-7; 10 bases match TRBD1. CDR3 length equals 17 residues. V trimming: 4 bases; J trimming: 0 bases; junction bases outside the gene matches: 9. Germline loops: CDR1 LGHNA, CDR2 YSLEER. The CDR3 bases are TGCGCCAGCAGCCGGGGGGACAGGGGTTTGGTCTCCTACGAGCAGTACTTC. It specifies CASSRGDRGLVSYEQYF.

This chain connects TRBV15 to TRBJ2-4; D uncertain. The CDR3 is 14 residues long. CDR1 and CDR2 from the germline V gene are LNHNV and YYDKDF (reference sequence). V lost 0 bases, J lost 5 bases, and 8 bases lay in between. The DNA for the CDR3 is TGTGCCACCAGCAGAGACCGGAGAGAAAACATTCAGTACTTC. It specifies CATSRDRRENIQYF.

The chain joins TRBV6-5 to TRBJ2-7; D is unresolved. The germline CDR1 and CDR2 sequences are MNHEY and SVGAGI. The CDR3 is made up of 13 amino acids. V lost 8 bases and J lost 4, with 15 bases in between. CDR3: CASRKENPYEQYF. The CDR3 bases are TGTGCCAGCCGGAAGGAGAACCCGTACGAGCAGTACTTC.

This sequence joins TRBV10-3 and TRBJ1-5; D may be TRBD1 (5 bases). CDR3 size: 13 residues. V was pared by 4 bases and J by 5 bases, with 9 bases between. Germline CDR1 reads ENHRY; CDR2 reads SYGVKD. The DNA for the CDR3 is TGTGCCATCAGTGGGGACTCAGATCAGCCCCAGCATTTT. Translated: CAISGDSDQPQHF.

The chain couples TRBV4-1 to TRBJ1-1, with 7 positions matching TRBD1. This CDR3 has 16 amino acids. Per the germline V gene, CDR1 is MGHRA and CDR2 is YSYEKL. Unmatched junction bases numbered 8, after V lost 1 base and J lost 3 bases. CDR3 coding DNA: TGCGCCAGCAGCCAAGCAAACAGGGGTTCCTACACTGAAGCTTTCTTT. Protein sequence: CASSQANRGSYTEAFF.

The chain recombines TRBV28 with TRBJ2-7, with 7 positions matching TRBD2. Trimming cost V 2 bases and J 4 bases; bases outside gene matches: 11. The CDR3 runs 16 residues. The germline CDR1 and CDR2 sequences are MDHEN and SYDVKM. The CDR3 bases are TGTGCCAGCAGTTTACCCGAAACGGGAGGAGGATACGAGCAGTACTTC. Translating it yields CASSLPETGGGYEQYF.

This sequence joins TRBV19 and TRBJ1-5, with D unclear. The CDR3 consists of 13 residues. Trimming removed 7 bases at V and 7 bases at J, with 14 bases between. CDR1 LNHDA and CDR2 SQIVND come from the germline V gene (reference sequence). The CDR3 protein is CASTQTLQQPQHF. The CDR3 bases are TGTGCCAGTACTCAGACATTGCAACAGCCCCAGCATTTT.

The rearrangement uses TRBV6-1 and TRBJ1-5, with D uncertain. The CDR3 extends over 15 amino acids. Per germline, CDR1 MNHNS and CDR2 SASEGT. The V end was cut by 0 bases, the J end by 0 bases, with 6 bases between. CDR3 in amino acids: CASSEAHHSNQPQHF. The CDR3 DNA is TGTGCCAGCAGTGAAGCTCATCATAGCAATCAGCCCCAGCATTTT.

The rearrangement uses TRBV3-1 (or the pseudogene TRBV3-2) and TRBJ2-1, with TRBD2 matching over 14 bases. J lost 9 bases, V lost 4 bases, and 14 bases had no gene match. The CDR3 totals 18 residues. The V gene's germline CDR1 is LGHDT and CDR2 YNNKEL (reference sequence). CDR3 protein: CASSLHPGLAGAGGEQFF. The DNA of the CDR3 is TGTGCCAGCAGCCTTCACCCGGGACTAGCGGGGGCGGGTGGTGAGCAGTTCTTC.

The chain combines TRBV13 with TRBJ1-2, with D unresolved. The CDR3 is made up of 13 amino acids. Deletions cut 5 bases from V and 7 bases from J, with 14 bases between. Germline V gives CDR1 PRHDT, CDR2 FYEKMQ (reference sequence). The CDR3 is CASSIEGFAGYTF. CDR3 in DNA: TGTGCCAGCAGCATCGAGGGTTTTGCTGGCTACACCTTC.

This rearrangement joins TRBV5-8 to TRBJ1-6; D gene ambiguous. The germline V gene encodes CDR1 SGHTS and CDR2 YDEGEE. V was clipped by 1 base and J by 9 bases, with 8 bases between them. The CDR3 runs 13 residues. Here the CDR3 reads CASSLSPSSPLHF. CDR3 nucleotides: TGTGCCAGCAGCTTGTCCCCCTCTTCACCCCTCCACTTT.

In nucleotides, the CDR3 is TGTGCCAGTAGTATTCCCCGGGACAGGACGAACACCGGGGAGCTGTTTTTT. Translating it yields CASSIPRDRTNTGELFF. V gene TRBV19 combines with J gene TRBJ2-2; the match to TRBD1 covers 8 bases. The CDR3 runs 17 residues. The germline V gene has CDR1 LNHDA and CDR2 SQIVND (reference sequence). J lost 0 bases, V lost 3 bases, and 6 bases had no gene match.

The chain recombines TRBV3-1 (or the pseudogene TRBV3-2) with TRBJ2-7; TRBD2 aligns across 7 bases. J gave up 11 bases and V 3 bases, and 7 bases lay outside the gene matches. This CDR3 has 12 amino acids. Germline V gene sequence: CDR1 LGHDT, CDR2 YNNKEL (reference sequence). The CDR3 protein is CASSHETGTKYF. CDR3 DNA sequence: TGTGCCAGCAGCCATGAGACCGGGACTAAGTACTTC.

This clone was seen more than once but under ten times. The chain combines TRBV27 with TRBJ1-6; D unclear. The CDR3 has 16 residues. The V end was cut by 3 bases, the J end by 0 bases, with 9 bases between. Germline values: CDR1 MNHEY, CDR2 SMNVEV (reference sequence). CDR3: CASSLALSSYNSPLHF. In DNA form, the CDR3 reads TGTGCCAGCAGTTTGGCCCTCAGCTCCTATAATTCACCCCTCCACTTT.

The chain employs TRBV11-2 and TRBJ1-6, with 7 bases lining up with TRBD1. The germline V gene encodes CDR1 SGHAT and CDR2 FQNNGV. Losses at the gene ends were 5 bases for V and 7 bases for J; bases not matched to a gene: 11. The CDR3 length is 16 residues. This chain's CDR3 is CASSPGYRDRNSPLHF. DNA for the CDR3: TGTGCCAGCAGCCCGGGATACCGGGACAGAAATTCACCCCTCCACTTT.

The chain links TRBV2 to TRBJ2-7; 7 bases align to TRBD2. The length of the CDR3 is 13 residues. Germline lookup yields CDR1 SNHLY and CDR2 FYNNEI. V was clipped by 4 bases and J by 6 bases; unmatched bases: 6. CDR3 protein: CASSGLAVSEQYF. In DNA form, the CDR3 reads TGTGCCAGCAGTGGACTAGCTGTTTCCGAGCAGTACTTC.

In DNA, the CDR3 is TGTGCCAGTAGTATCATCCCTAGGGGGGGTATAAATGAGCAGTTCTTC. Translating gives CASSIIPRGGINEQFF. J is TRBJ2-1 and V is TRBV19; TRBD2 might be the D (7 bases). The CDR3 has 16 residues. The germline V gene encodes CDR1 LNHDA and CDR2 SQIVND (reference sequence). Trimming pared 3 bases from V and 7 bases from J, leaving 19 bases between.

This sequence joins TRBV10-2 and TRBJ2-7; 8 nucleotides agree with TRBD2. Germline V lookup: CDR1 WSHSY, CDR2 SAAADI. The CDR3 has 16 amino acids. The V and J ends lost 3 bases and 4 bases, in that order; junction bases with no gene match: 11. The CDR3: CASSDRGPGGLYEQYF. The CDR3 DNA follows: TGCGCCAGCAGTGATAGAGGACCGGGAGGGCTGTACGAGCAGTACTTC.

This chain connects TRBV5-6 to TRBJ2-2, with 9 bases aligning to TRBD1. From germline, CDR1 is SGHDT and CDR2 YYEEEE. With 6 bases clipped from V and 6 bases from J, the junction kept 9 bases outside the gene matches. The CDR3 length is 15 residues. CDR3 residues: CASTPTGGFAGELFF. In DNA form, the CDR3 reads TGTGCCAGCACCCCGACAGGGGGATTCGCCGGGGAGCTGTTTTTT.